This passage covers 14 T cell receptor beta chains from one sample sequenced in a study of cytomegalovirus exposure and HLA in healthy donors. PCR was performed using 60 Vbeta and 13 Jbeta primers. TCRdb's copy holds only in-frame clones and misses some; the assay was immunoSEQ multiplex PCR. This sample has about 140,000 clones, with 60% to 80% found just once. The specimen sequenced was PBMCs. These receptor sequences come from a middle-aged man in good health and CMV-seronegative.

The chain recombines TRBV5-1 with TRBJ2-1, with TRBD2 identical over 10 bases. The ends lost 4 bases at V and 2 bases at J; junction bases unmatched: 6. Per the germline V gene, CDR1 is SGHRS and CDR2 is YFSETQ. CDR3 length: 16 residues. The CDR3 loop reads CASSRSGGETYNEQFF. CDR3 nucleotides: TGCGCCAGCAGCCGCAGCGGGGGGGAAACCTACAATGAGCAGTTCTTC.

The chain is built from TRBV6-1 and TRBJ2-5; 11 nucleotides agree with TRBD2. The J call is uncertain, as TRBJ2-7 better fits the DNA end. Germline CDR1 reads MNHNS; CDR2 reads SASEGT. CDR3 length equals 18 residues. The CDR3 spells CASSEIVLAGGLNYEQYF. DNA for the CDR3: TGTGCCAGCAGTGAAATAGTGCTAGCGGGGGGCCTGAACTACGAGCAGTACTTC.

The CDR3 nucleotides are TGTGCCAGCAGCCGCACAGTTGCAACTAATGAAAAACTGTTTTTT. This translates into CASSRTVATNEKLFF. The chain has TRBV5-5 and TRBJ1-4; the D is unclear. Looked up from germline, CDR1 is SGHKS and CDR2 is YYEKEE (reference sequence). The CDR3 covers 15 residues. Trimming stripped 4 bases from V and 0 bases from J, with 10 bases between.

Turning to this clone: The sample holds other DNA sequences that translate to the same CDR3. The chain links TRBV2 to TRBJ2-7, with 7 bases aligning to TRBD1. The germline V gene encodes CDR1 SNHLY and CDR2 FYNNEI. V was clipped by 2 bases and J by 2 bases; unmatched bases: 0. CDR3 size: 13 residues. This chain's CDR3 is CASSETGAYEQYF. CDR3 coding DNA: TGTGCCAGCAGTGAAACAGGGGCCTACGAGCAGTACTTC.

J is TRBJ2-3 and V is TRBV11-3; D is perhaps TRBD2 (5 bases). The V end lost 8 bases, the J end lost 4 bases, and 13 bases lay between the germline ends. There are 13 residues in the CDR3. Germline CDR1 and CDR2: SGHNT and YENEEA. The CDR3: CASRGSSADTQYF. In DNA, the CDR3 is TGTGCCAGCCGGGGATCTTCGGCAGATACGCAGTATTTT.

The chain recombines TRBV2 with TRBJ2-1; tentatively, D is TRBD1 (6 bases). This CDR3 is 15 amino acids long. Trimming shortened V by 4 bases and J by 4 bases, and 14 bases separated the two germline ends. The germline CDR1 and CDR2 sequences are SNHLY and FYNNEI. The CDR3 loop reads CASSAEDRTYNEQFF. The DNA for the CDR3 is TGTGCCAGCAGTGCTGAGGACAGAACTTACAATGAGCAGTTCTTC.

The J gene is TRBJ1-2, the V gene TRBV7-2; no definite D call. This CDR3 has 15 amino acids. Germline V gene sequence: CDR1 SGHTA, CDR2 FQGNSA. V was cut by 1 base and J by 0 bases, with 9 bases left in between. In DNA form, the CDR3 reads TGTGCCAGCAGCTTAGGGCAGCGAACTAACTATGGCTACACCTTC. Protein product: CASSLGQRTNYGYTF.

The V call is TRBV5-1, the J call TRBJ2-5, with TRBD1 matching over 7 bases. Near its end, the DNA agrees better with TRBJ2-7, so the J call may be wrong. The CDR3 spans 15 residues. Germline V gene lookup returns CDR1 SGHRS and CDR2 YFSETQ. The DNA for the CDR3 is TGCGCCAGCAGCCCCCTCCAGGGGGTAACCTACGAGCAGTACTTC. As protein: CASSPLQGVTYEQYF.

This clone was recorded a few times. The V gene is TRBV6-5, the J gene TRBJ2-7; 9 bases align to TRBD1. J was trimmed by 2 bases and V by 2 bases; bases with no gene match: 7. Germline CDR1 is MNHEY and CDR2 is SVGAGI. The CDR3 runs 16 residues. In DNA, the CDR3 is TGTGCCAGCAGTTACGGGGGGACAGGGAACACCTACGAGCAGTACTTC. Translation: CASSYGGTGNTYEQYF.

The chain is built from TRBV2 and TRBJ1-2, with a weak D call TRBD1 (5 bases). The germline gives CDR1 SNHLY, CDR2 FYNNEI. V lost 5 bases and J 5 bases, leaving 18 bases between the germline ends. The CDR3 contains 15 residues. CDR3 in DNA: TGTGCCAGCAGTCTTAGGCCGGGGGGAGGATATGGCTACACCTTC. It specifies CASSLRPGGGYGYTF.

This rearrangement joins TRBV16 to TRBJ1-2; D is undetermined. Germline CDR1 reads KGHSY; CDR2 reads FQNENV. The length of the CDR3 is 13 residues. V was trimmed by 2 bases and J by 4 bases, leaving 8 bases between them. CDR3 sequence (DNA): TGTGCCAGCAGCCAACACCCCAGCTATGGCTACACCTTC. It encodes CASSQHPSYGYTF.

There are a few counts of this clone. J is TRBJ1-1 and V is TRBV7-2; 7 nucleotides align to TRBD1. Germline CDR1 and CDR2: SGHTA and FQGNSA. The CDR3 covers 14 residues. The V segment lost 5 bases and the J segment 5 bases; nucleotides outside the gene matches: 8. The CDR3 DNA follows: TGTGCCAGCAGCAAGACAGGGAGACTAACTGAAGCTTTCTTT. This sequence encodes CASSKTGRLTEAFF.

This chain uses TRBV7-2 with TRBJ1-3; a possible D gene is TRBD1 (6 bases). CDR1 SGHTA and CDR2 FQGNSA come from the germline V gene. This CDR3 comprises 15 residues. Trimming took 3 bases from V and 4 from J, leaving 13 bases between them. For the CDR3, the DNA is TGTGCCAGCAGCTTGGTCCCAGGGGTAGGAAACACCATATATTTT. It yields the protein CASSLVPGVGNTIYF.

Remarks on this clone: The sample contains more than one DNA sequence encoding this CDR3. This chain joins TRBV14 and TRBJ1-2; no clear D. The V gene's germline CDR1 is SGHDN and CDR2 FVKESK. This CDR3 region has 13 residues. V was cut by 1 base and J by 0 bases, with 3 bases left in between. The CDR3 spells CASSQGANYGYTF. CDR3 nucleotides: TGTGCCAGCAGCCAAGGAGCTAACTATGGCTACACCTTC.